The T cell receptor (beta chain) under discussion was sequenced for a study of blood T cell repertoires in COVID-19. Study at large: The United States, Italy and Spain provided the acute and convalescent COVID-19 samples.

Using immunoSEQ multiplex PCR, the repertoire was profiled, and TCRdb retains in-frame clones only, with some absent. The sample includes approximately 150,000 clones, roughly 86% of them seen just once. Germline V lookup: CDR1 SGHTA, CDR2 FQGNSA. Germline trimming cut 6 bases from V and 3 bases from J; bases unmatched to any gene: 8. The CDR3 runs 14 residues. Sequencing input: peripheral blood. The receptor comes from a woman aged 55-75 years who had recovered from COVID-19. This sequence joins TRBV7-2 and TRBJ2-7, with 7 positions matching TRBD1. The CDR3 DNA reads as TGTGCCAGCAGGTCAGGGACAGCCAGCTACGAGCAGTACTTC. Encoded protein: CASRSGTASYEQYF.